This T cell receptor beta chain is from a study of shared clonotypes between healthy human individuals. Looking at the study overall: Those who served as donors were two women and a few men between the ages of 18 and 49.

Trimming cost V 0 bases and J 6 bases, with 14 bases left between them. CDR1 is MNHEY and CDR2 is SVGAGI in the germline V gene. The CDR3 loop spans 16 amino acids. Genomic DNA belonging to each subset was distributed in equal measure over several immunoSEQ plates. Sorted-subset replicate PCR reactions contained roughly 200 ng DNA, corresponding to some 29,000 T cell genomes. The table came from immunoSEQ multiplex PCR; TCRdb's copy has only in-frame clones and leaves some out. The data show 1,500,000 or so clones, 97% to 99% seen once. Sequences were obtained from naive CD4+ T cells sorted from blood. Described subset: CD45RA+ positively selected. The clonotype originates from a man between 25 and 39 years old in good health. This chain links TRBV6-5 with TRBJ2-2; no clear D. DNA of the CDR3: TGTGCCAGCAGTTACTCAGCTGCCCTATTCTCCGGGGAGCTGTTTTTT. It specifies CASSYSAALFSGELFF.